Sequencing of this TCR beta chain was carried out in a study of early T cells in non-severe SARS-CoV-2 infection. This clonotype has a handful of counts. From germline, CDR1 is MRHNA and CDR2 SNTAGT. V was clipped by 3 bases and J by 3 bases, with 10 bases between them. The CDR3 sequence is 14 residues long. TCRdb recomputed calls from the 5' RACE reads with MiXCR, one row per CDR3 protein. This table has 65,000 to 80,000 distinct CDR3 sequences, less than 15% appearing once. The sample comprised whole blood. The V and J genes are TRBV6-4 and TRBJ2-3; a weak D match, TRBD2 (6 bases). The receptor was isolated from an adult who was a healthcare worker with PCR-confirmed SARS-CoV-2 infection or an uninfected control (not recorded which). The CDR3 reads CASSEMGGTDTQYF. The CDR3 bases are TGTGCCAGCAGTGAGATGGGGGGTACAGATACGCAGTATTTT.